This T cell receptor (beta chain) was identified during a study of cytomegalovirus exposure and HLA in healthy donors. On the study more broadly: Early release data held some 79 million unique TCRs from HLA-typed donors.

Germline V lookup: CDR1 MNHEY, CDR2 SMNVEV (reference sequence). This CDR3 has 15 amino acids. With V trimmed by 2 bases and J by 4 bases, 5 bases remained unmatched. This clone appeared a few times. What it binds is not known. Study-level results: One variant, a missense change in DCLRE1C, was linked in a later analysis to TCR beta V- and J-gene trimming. Among the sequence variants, a highly shared cluster was likely an artifact of sequencing.

PCR amplification relied on 60 Vbeta primers (plus 13 Jbeta primers). Assay: immunoSEQ multiplex PCR; the TCRdb copy retains only in-frame clones and omits some. Of 82,000 or so clones in the sample, around a tenth were seen once. These donors, healthy bone marrow donors, were studied. Input material: PBMCs. The rearrangement joins TRBV27 to TRBJ2-3; 8 bases map to TRBD1. The sequence was collected from a man in his sixties in good health and CMV-seropositive. The CDR3 DNA reads as TGTGCCAGCAGTTTACAGGGGGCTACGGCAGATACGCAGTATTTT. Translating gives CASSLQGATADTQYF.